These T cell receptor beta chains were read from a single sample in a study of a mutant IDH1 vaccine in newly diagnosed glioma. The method was immunoSEQ multiplex PCR; TCRdb's version includes in-frame clones alone and lacks a portion of them. Here the sample spans about 56,000 clones, around 86% being singletons. These receptors lack a known antigen. The material was PBMCs, obtained from a glioma patient whose treatment included an IDH1 peptide vaccine. Every receptor here comes from a man in his forties with glioma. CDR3s include the opening cysteine and the closing phenylalanine or tryptophan. The D gene is left open where the match is weak. A row's size may be missing; if present it is once, few, many or a size class.

V: TRBV9
size: NA
J: TRBJ2-5
D: TRBD2
CDR3: CASSVSLAGPETQYF
DNA: TGTGCCAGCAGCGTAAGCCTAGCGGGACCAGAGACCCAGTACTTC

V: TRBV19
size: NA
J: TRBJ2-4
D: TRBD2
CDR3: CASIRRAGENIQYF
DNA: TGTGCCAGTATACGCAGGGCGGGGGAAAACATTCAGTACTTC

V: TRBV9
size: NA
J: TRBJ2-3
D: TRBD1
CDR3: CASSTGQGMGAADTQYF
DNA: TGTGCCAGCAGCACCGGACAGGGGATGGGGGCAGCAGATACGCAGTATTTT

V: TRBV27
size: few
J: TRBJ2-1
D: NA
CDR3: CASSLGVGAFYNEQFF
DNA: TGTGCCAGCAGTTTAGGCGTGGGGGCCTTTTACAATGAGCAGTTCTTC

V: TRBV5-8
size: NA
J: TRBJ1-4
D: NA
CDR3: CASSRSRGTNEKLFF
DNA: TGTGCCAGCAGCCGGTCCCGGGGGACTAATGAAAAACTGTTTTTT

V: TRBV18
size: NA
J: TRBJ1-1
D: TRBD1
CDR3: CASSPPRTGVTEAFF
DNA: TGTGCCAGCTCACCACCGAGGACAGGGGTCACTGAAGCTTTCTTT

V: TRBV11-2
size: NA
J: TRBJ2-1
D: NA
CDR3: CASSFRGRHNEQFF
DNA: TGTGCCAGCAGCTTTCGGGGGAGGCACAATGAGCAGTTCTTC

V: TRBV5-6
size: NA
J: TRBJ2-2
D: NA
CDR3: CASSLVGSATGELFF
DNA: TGTGCCAGCAGCTTGGTCGGGAGTGCCACCGGGGAGCTGTTTTTT

V: TRBV5-4
size: NA
J: TRBJ2-5
D: NA
CDR3: CASSLVGAYAQYF
DNA: TGTGCCAGCAGCTTAGTGGGAGCCTACGCCCAGTACTTC

V: TRBV5-6
size: NA
J: TRBJ2-7
D: NA
CDR3: CASSSRREQYF
DNA: TGTGCCAGCAGCTCCCGGCGCGAGCAGTACTTC

V: TRBV5-8
size: NA
J: TRBJ2-7
D: NA
CDR3: CASSFYYTTSYEQYF
DNA: TGTGCCAGCAGCTTTTACTATACTACAAGCTACGAGCAGTACTTC

V: TRBV19
size: NA
J: TRBJ2-7
D: NA
CDR3: CASSSRDKYEQYF
DNA: TGTGCCAGTAGTTCCCGGGACAAGTACGAGCAGTACTTC

V: TRBV2
size: NA
J: TRBJ2-3
D: NA
CDR3: CASSEQGIDTQYF
DNA: TGTGCCAGCAGTGAACAGGGGATAGATACGCAGTATTTT

V: TRBV5-1
size: NA
J: TRBJ2-7
D: NA
CDR3: CASSLSLSEQYF
DNA: TGCGCCAGCAGCTTGAGCCTCTCCGAGCAGTACTTC

V: TRBV4-3
size: NA
J: TRBJ2-7
D: TRBD1
CDR3: CASGWDRGVGEQYF
DNA: TGCGCCAGCGGATGGGACAGGGGAGTGGGGGAGCAGTACTTC

V: TRBV6-1
size: NA
J: TRBJ2-7
D: NA
CDR3: CASPRAGSYEQYF
DNA: TGTGCCAGCCCGCGGGCGGGATCCTACGAGCAGTACTTC

V: TRBV7-9
size: NA
J: TRBJ1-5
D: NA
CDR3: CASSAQGDQPQHF
DNA: TGTGCCAGCAGCGCGCAGGGTGATCAGCCCCAGCATTTT

V: TRBV7-8
size: NA
J: TRBJ1-3
D: NA
CDR3: CASSLEGFSGNTIYF
DNA: TGTGCCAGCAGCTTAGAAGGGTTCTCTGGAAACACCATATATTTT

V: TRBV9
size: NA
J: TRBJ1-1
D: NA
CDR3: CASSVTGHRDTEAFF
DNA: TGTGCCAGCAGCGTGACAGGACACAGGGACACTGAAGCTTTCTTT

V: TRBV7-8
size: NA
J: TRBJ1-3
D: NA
CDR3: CASSQAQSGTIYF
DNA: TGTGCCAGCAGCCAGGCGCAATCGGGCACCATATATTTT

V: TRBV9
size: NA
J: TRBJ2-5
D: TRBD1
CDR3: CASAPGTGGRETQYF
DNA: TGTGCCAGCGCCCCCGGGACAGGGGGCCGCGAGACCCAGTACTTC

V: TRBV5-6
size: NA
J: TRBJ2-2
D: NA
CDR3: CASSFRDQNTGELFF
DNA: TGTGCCAGCAGCTTCCGGGACCAGAACACCGGGGAGCTGTTTTTT

V: TRBV20-1
size: once
J: TRBJ2-5
D: TRBD1
CDR3: CSARQGETQYF
DNA: TGCAGTGCAAGACAGGGGGAGACCCAGTACTTC

V: TRBV5-1
size: NA
J: TRBJ1-5
D: NA
CDR3: CASRRDILSNQPQHF
DNA: TGCGCCAGCCGACGGGATATCTTAAGCAATCAGCCCCAGCATTTT

V: TRBV19
size: few
J: TRBJ2-2
D: TRBD2
CDR3: CASKPGTRATGELFF
DNA: TGTGCCAGTAAACCCGGGACTAGAGCCACCGGGGAGCTGTTTTTT

V: TRBV15
size: NA
J: TRBJ2-7
D: TRBD2
CDR3: CATSRNSGPAYEQYF
DNA: TGTGCCACCAGCAGGAATAGCGGGCCAGCCTACGAGCAGTACTTC

V: TRBV29-1
size: NA
J: TRBJ2-1
D: NA
CDR3: CSVEQDPYNEQFF
DNA: TGCAGCGTTGAACAGGACCCCTACAATGAGCAGTTCTTC

V: TRBV4-3
size: NA
J: TRBJ1-4
D: NA
CDR3: CASSQESRWSNEKLFF
DNA: TGCGCCAGCAGCCAAGAAAGTCGGTGGTCTAATGAAAAACTGTTTTTT

V: TRBV7-9
size: NA
J: TRBJ1-5
D: NA
CDR3: CASSLESTPQHF
DNA: TGTGCCAGCAGCTTAGAGTCTACGCCCCAGCATTTT

V: TRBV28
size: once
J: TRBJ1-4
D: TRBD1
CDR3: CASTLPGQGAEKLFF
DNA: TGTGCCAGCACCTTACCCGGACAGGGCGCTGAAAAACTGTTTTTT

V: TRBV19
size: NA
J: TRBJ1-1
D: NA
CDR3: CATRDGHTEAFF
DNA: TGTGCCACCCGGGACGGTCACACTGAAGCTTTCTTT